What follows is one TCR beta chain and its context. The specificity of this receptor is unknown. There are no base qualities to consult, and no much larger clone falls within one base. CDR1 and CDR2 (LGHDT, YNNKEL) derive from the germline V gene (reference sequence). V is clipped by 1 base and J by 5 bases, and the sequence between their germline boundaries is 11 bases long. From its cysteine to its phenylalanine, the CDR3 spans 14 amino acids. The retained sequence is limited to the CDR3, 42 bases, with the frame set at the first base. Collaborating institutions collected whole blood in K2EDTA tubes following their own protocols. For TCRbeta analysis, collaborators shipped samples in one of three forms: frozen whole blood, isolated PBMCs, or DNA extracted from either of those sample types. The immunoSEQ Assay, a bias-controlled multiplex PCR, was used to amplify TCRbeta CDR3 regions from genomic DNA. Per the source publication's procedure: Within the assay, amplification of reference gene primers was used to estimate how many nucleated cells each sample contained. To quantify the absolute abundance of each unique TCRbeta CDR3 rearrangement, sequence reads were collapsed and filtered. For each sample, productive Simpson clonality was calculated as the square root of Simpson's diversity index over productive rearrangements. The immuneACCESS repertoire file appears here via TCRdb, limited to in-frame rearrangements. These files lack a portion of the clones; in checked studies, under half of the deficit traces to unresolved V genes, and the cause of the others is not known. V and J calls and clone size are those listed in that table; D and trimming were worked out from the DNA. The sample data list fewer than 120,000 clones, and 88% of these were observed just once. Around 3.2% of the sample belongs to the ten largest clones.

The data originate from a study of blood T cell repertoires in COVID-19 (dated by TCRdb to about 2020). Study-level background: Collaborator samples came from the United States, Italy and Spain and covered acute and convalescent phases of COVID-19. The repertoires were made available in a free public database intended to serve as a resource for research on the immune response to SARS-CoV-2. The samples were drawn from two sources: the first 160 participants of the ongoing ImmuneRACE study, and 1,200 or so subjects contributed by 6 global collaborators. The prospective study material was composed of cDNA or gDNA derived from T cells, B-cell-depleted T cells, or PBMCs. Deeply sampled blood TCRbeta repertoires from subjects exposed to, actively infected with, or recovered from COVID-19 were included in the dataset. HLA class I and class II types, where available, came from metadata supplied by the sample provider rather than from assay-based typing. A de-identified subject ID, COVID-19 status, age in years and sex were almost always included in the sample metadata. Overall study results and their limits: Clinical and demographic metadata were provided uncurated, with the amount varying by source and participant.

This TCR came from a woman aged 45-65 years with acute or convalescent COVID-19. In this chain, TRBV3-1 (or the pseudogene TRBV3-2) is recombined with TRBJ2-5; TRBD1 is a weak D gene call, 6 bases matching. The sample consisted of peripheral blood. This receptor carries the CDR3 CASSQAAQGETQYF. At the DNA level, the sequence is TGTGCCAGCAGCCAAGCAGCCCAGGGGGAGACCCAGTACTTC.